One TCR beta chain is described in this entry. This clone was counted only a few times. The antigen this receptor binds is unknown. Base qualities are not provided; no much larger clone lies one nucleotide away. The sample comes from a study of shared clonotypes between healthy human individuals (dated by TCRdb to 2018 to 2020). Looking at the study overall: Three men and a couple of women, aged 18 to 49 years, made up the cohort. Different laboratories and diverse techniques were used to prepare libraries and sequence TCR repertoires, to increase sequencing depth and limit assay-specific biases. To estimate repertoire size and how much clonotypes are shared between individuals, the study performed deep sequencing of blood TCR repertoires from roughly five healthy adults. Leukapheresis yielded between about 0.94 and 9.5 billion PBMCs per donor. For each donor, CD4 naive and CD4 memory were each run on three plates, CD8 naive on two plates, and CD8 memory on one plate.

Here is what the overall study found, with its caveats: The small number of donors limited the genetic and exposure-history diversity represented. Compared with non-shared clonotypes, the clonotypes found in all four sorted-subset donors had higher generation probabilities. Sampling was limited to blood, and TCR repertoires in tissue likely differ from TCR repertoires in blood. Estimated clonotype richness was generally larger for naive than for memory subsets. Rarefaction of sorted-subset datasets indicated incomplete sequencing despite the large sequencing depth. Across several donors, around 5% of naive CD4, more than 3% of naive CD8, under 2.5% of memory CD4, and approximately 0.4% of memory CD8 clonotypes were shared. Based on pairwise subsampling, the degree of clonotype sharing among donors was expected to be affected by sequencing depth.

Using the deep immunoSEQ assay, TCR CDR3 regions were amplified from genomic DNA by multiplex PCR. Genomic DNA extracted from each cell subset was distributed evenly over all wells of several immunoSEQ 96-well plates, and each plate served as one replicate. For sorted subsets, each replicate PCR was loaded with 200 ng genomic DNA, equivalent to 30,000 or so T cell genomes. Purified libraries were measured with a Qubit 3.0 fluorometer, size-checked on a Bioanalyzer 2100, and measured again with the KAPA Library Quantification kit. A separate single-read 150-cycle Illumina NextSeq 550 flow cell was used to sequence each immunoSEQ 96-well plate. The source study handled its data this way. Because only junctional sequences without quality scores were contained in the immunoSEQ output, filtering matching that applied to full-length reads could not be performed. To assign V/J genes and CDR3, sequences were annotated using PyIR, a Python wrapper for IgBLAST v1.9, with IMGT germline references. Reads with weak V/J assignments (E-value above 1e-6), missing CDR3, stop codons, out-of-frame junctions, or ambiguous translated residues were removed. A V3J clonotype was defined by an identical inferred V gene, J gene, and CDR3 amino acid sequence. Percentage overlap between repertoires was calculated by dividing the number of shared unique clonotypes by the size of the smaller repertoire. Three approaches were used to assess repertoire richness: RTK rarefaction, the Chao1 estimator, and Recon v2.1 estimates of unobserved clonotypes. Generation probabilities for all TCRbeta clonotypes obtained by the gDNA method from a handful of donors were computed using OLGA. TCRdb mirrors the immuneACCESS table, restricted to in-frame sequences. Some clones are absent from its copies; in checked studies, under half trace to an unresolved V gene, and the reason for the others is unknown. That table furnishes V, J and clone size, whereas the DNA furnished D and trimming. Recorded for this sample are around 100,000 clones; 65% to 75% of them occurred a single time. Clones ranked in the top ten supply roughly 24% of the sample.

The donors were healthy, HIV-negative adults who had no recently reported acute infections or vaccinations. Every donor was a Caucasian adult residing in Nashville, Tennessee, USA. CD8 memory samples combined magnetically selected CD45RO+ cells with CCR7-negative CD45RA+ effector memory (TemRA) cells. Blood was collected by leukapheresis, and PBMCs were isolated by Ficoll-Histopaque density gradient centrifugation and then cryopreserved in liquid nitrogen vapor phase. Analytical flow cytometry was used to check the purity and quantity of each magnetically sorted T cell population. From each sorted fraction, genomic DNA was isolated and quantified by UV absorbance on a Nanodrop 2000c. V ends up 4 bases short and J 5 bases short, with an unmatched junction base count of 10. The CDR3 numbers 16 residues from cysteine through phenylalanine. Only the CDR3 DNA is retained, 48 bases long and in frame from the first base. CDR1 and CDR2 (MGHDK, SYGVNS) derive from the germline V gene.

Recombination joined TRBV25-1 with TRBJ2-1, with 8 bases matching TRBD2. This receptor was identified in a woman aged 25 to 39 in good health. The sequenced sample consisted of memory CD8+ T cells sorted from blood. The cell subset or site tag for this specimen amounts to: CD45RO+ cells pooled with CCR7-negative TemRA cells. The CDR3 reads CASSAGPGLGDNEQFF. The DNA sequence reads TGTGCCAGCAGTGCCGGGCCGGGACTAGGCGACAATGAGCAGTTCTTC.